This T cell receptor (beta chain) was sequenced in a study of Tregs in tolerant kidney transplant recipients. This CDR3 comprises 16 residues. The trim removed 0 bases at V and 7 bases at J, leaving 10 bases unmatched. Looked up from germline, CDR1 is SGHRS and CDR2 is YFSETQ. Worth noting for this clone: The antigen is unknown.

The repertoire was sequenced with immunoSEQ multiplex PCR; TCRdb's copy has only in-frame clones and lacks some. The sample shows just under 45,000 clones, around 95% of them seen only once. The specimen sequenced was Tregs from blood cultured with allogeneic cells. The clonotype originates from a human donor in good health. The chain carries TRBV5-1 and TRBJ2-1; 7 bases are shared with TRBD1. CDR3 coding DNA: TGCGCCAGCAGCTTGGCCAAGGACAGGCTCAGGAATGAGCAGTTCTTC. This sequence encodes CASSLAKDRLRNEQFF.